This T cell receptor beta chain was sequenced in a study of cytomegalovirus exposure and HLA in healthy donors. Study-level background: Roughly 80% of 350 to 400 genotyped donors fell in the Caucasian-associated ancestry cluster. The study's findings and limits: Sequencing artifact likely explains a cluster of highly shared sequence variants. The study labeled fewer than 200 TCR beta chains cytomegalovirus-associated. 87-base-pair reads could not separate some V segments, including TRBV6-2 and TRBV6-3.

The PCR employed 60 Vbeta primers together with 13 Jbeta primers. Only in-frame clones appear in the TCRdb table, and some are missing; sequencing was by immunoSEQ multiplex PCR. The repertoire holds around 52,000 clones, with about 80% as singletons. A word on this clone: Its antigen is as yet unknown. This same CDR3 is encoded by further DNA sequences in the sample.

The CDR3 totals 13 residues. Germline V CDR1 and CDR2: SQVTM, ANQGSEA. Trimming took off 1 base at V and 4 bases at J, with 10 bases between the two ends. Sequencing was performed on PBMCs. V usage is TRBV29-1 and J usage is TRBJ1-2; the D is unclear. The source is a man aged 40-55 years in good health and CMV-seronegative. CDR3: CSVEGGWGYGYTF. The CDR3 DNA reads TGCAGCGTTGAAGGAGGGTGGGGCTATGGCTACACCTTC.